This T cell receptor beta chain was identified during a study of T cells in localized non-small cell lung cancer. The germline gives CDR1 SEHNR, CDR2 FQNEAQ (reference sequence). V gave up 6 bases and J gave up 0 bases, with 9 bases separating them. The CDR3 extends over 14 amino acids. Some clones are missing from TCRdb's copy, which holds only in-frame ones; the method was immunoSEQ multiplex PCR. The sample lists fewer than 50,000 clones, 65% to 90% occurring once. This clone has a handful of counts. Its antigen is unidentified. Notes on the study in general: T cell clonality was highest in uninvolved adjacent lung, above tumor. The study sequenced only one region of the tumor. As a result, intratumor heterogeneity could not be excluded and remains possible. Longer overall survival was seen with higher T cell density measured in blood. For the top 100 tumor clones, a median roughly 56 also appeared in adjacent lung.

The genes are TRBV7-9 and TRBJ1-5; unclear D gene. The receptor's source is a man aged 35 to 69 with stage II lung adenocarcinoma. Source: PBMCs, taken before any cancer treatment. The CDR3 DNA follows: TGTGCCAGCAGTCGAGAGTATAGCAATCAGCCCCAGCATTTT. It encodes CASSREYSNQPQHF.